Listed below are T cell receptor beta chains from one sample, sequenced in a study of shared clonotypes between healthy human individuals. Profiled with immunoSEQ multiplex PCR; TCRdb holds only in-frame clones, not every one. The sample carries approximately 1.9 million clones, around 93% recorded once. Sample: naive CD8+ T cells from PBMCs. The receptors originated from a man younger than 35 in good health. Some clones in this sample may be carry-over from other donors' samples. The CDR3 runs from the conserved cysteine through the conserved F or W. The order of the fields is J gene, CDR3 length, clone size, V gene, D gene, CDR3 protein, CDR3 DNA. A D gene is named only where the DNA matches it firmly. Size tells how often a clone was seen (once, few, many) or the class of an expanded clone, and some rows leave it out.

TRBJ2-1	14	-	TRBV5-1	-	CASSLSRQLNEQFF	TGCGCCAGCAGCTTGTCGCGACAACTCAATGAGCAGTTCTTC
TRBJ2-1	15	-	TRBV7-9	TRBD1	CASSPGTASYNEQFF	TGTGCCAGCAGTCCCGGGACAGCCTCCTACAATGAGCAGTTCTTC
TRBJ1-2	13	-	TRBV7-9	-	CASSPGVNYGYTF	TGTGCCAGCAGCCCGGGTGTCAACTATGGCTACACCTTC
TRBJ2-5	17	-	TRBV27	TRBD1	CASSFQTGGMPMETQYF	TGTGCCAGCAGTTTCCAGACAGGGGGCATGCCGATGGAGACCCAGTACTTC
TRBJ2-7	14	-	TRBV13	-	CASSLGASAYEQYF	TGTGCCAGCAGCTTAGGGGCTAGCGCTTACGAGCAGTACTTC
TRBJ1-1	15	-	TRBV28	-	CASSISIRGGTEAFF	TGTGCCAGCTCAATTTCAATCAGGGGCGGGACTGAAGCTTTCTTT
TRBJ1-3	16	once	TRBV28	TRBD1	CASSFYWTGSRNTIYF	TGTGCCAGCAGTTTCTATTGGACAGGCTCTAGGAACACCATATATTTT
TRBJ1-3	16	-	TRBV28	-	CASTTMTEGGGNTIYF	TGTGCCAGCACTACAATGACAGAGGGGGGTGGGAACACCATATATTTT
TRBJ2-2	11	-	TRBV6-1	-	CASISGGELFF	TGTGCCAGCATATCAGGCGGGGAGCTGTTTTTT
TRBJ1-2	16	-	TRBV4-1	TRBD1	CASSQDTGTVLYGYTF	TGCGCCAGCAGCCAGGACACCGGGACAGTTCTCTATGGCTACACCTTC
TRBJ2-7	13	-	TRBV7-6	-	CASSPGLADEQYF	TGTGCCAGCAGCCCGGGACTTGCGGACGAGCAGTACTTC
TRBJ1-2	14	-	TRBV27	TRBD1	CASSTGQAPYGYTF	TGTGCCAGCAGTACGGGACAGGCCCCCTATGGCTACACCTTC
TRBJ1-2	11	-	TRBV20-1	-	CSARSGGGYTF	TGCAGTGCTAGATCCGGAGGCGGCTACACCTTC
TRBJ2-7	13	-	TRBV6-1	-	CASSPTVTYEQYF	TGTGCCAGCAGTCCCACTGTTACCTACGAGCAGTACTTC
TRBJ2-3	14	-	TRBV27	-	CASSLQAEGDTQYF	TGTGCCAGCAGTTTACAAGCGGAGGGGGATACGCAGTATTTT
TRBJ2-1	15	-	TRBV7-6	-	CASSPLIPLNNEQFF	TGTGCCAGCAGCCCCCTTATACCTCTTAACAATGAGCAGTTCTTC
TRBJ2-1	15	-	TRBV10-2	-	CASSDRTGRVDEQFF	TGCGCCAGCAGTGATCGGACAGGGAGGGTTGATGAGCAGTTCTTC
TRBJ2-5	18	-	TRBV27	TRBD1	CASSPQSTGGEYQETQYF	TGTGCCAGCAGTCCCCAATCGACAGGGGGCGAATACCAAGAGACCCAGTACTTC
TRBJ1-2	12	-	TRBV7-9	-	CASSPPRGGYTF	TGTGCCAGCAGCCCCCCAAGGGGTGGCTACACCTTC
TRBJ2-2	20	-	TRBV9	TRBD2	CASSVGYLWTSGRNTGELFF	TGTGCCAGCAGCGTAGGATATCTTTGGACTAGCGGCCGGAACACCGGGGAGCTGTTTTTT
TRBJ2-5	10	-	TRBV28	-	CATRGETQYF	TGTGCCACCCGAGGAGAGACCCAGTACTTC
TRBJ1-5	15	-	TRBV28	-	CASSPGGSGNQPQHF	TGTGCCAGCAGTCCCGGGGGAAGCGGGAATCAGCCCCAGCATTTT
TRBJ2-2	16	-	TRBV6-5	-	CASSYMGTPWTGELFF	TGTGCCAGCAGTTATATGGGGACTCCCTGGACCGGGGAGCTGTTTTTT
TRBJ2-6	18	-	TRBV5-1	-	CASSWKSHEKSGANVLTF	TGCGCCAGCAGCTGGAAAAGTCACGAGAAGTCTGGGGCCAACGTCCTGACTTTC
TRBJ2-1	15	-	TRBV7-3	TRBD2	CASSQLAGVSNEQFF	TGTGCCAGCAGCCAATTAGCGGGAGTGAGCAATGAGCAGTTCTTC
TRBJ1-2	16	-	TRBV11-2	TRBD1	CASSLDPPDRADGYTF	TGTGCCAGCAGCTTAGATCCCCCCGACAGGGCGGATGGCTACACCTTC
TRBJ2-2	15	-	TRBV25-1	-	CASSVDTLNTGELFF	TGTGCCAGCAGTGTGGACACGCTTAACACCGGGGAGCTGTTTTTT
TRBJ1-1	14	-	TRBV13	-	CASSLRLVNTEAFF	TGTGCCAGCAGCTTAAGACTGGTGAACACTGAAGCTTTCTTT
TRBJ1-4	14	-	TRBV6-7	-	CASSEFCYSEKLFF	TGTGCCAGCTCGGAGTTCTGTTACAGTGAAAAACTGTTTTTT
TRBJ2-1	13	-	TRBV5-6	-	CASSVGRSNEQFF	TGTGCCAGCAGCGTGGGGAGGTCCAATGAGCAGTTCTTC
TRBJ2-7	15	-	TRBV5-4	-	CASSLTPDSSYEQYF	TGTGCCAGCAGCTTGACCCCCGACAGTTCCTACGAGCAGTACTTC
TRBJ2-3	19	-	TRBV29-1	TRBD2	CSVGGTSGSIIGQTDTQYF	TGCAGCGTTGGCGGGACTAGCGGGAGCATTATTGGCCAAACAGATACGCAGTATTTT
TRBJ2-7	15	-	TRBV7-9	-	CASSSPAGISYEQYF	TGTGCCAGCAGCTCCCCCGCCGGGATTTCCTACGAGCAGTACTTC
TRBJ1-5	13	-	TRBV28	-	CASSLVGYQPQHF	TGTGCCAGCAGTTTGGTAGGGTATCAGCCCCAGCATTTT
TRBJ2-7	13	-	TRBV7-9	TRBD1	CASSSTRGYEQYF	TGTGCCAGCAGCTCTACCAGGGGGTACGAGCAGTACTTC
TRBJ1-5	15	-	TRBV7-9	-	CASSLGSDSNQPQHF	TGTGCCAGCAGCTTGGGCAGCGATAGCAATCAGCCCCAGCATTTT
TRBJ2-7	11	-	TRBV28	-	CASSSGYEQYF	TGTGCCAGCAGCTCAGGTTACGAGCAGTACTTC
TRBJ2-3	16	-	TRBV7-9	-	CASSYASTDSTDTQYF	TGTGCCAGCAGCTACGCCTCAACGGATAGCACAGATACGCAGTATTTT
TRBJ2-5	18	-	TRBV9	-	CASSVATGGGGAGETQYF	TGTGCCAGCAGCGTAGCTACGGGGGGCGGAGGAGCGGGAGAGACCCAGTACTTC
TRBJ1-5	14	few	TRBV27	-	CASSPGFGNQPQHF	TGTGCCAGCAGCCCCGGCTTTGGCAATCAGCCCCAGCATTTT
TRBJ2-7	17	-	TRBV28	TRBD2	CASSFPRLAGVSYEQYF	TGTGCCAGCAGTTTCCCGAGACTAGCGGGAGTCTCCTACGAGCAGTACTTC
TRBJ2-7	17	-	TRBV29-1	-	CTAVSPPLRQGPYEQYF	TGCACGGCAGTGTCGCCACCCTTGCGCCAGGGTCCCTACGAGCAGTACTTC
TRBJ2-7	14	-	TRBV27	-	CASSPRRGLSEQYF	TGTGCCAGCAGTCCCCGAAGGGGTTTAAGCGAGCAGTACTTC
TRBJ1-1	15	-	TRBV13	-	CASSLDNRGNTEAFF	TGTGCCAGCAGCCTAGACAACCGGGGGAACACTGAAGCTTTCTTT
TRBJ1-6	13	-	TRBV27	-	CASSQNFRGPLHF	TGTGCCAGCAGCCAAAATTTCCGGGGACCCCTCCACTTT
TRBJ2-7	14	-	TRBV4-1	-	CASSQVKGGYEQYF	TGCGCCAGCAGCCAAGTAAAGGGGGGATACGAGCAGTACTTC
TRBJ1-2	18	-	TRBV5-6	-	CASSFSEGGGLLGYGYTF	TGTGCCAGCAGCTTCTCCGAGGGAGGGGGACTGCTCGGCTATGGCTACACCTTC
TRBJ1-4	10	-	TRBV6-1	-	CASSGEKLFF	TGTGCCAGCAGTGGGGAAAAACTGTTTTTT